The 8 T cell receptor beta chains given below trace back to one sample, sequenced in a study of CD8 T cells in ankylosing spondylitis. TCRdb independently ran MiXCR on the 5' RACE reads; one entry per CDR3 protein. The sample contains 200,000 to 300,000 distinct CDR3 sequences, approximately 8% of which appear only once. Sequencing was carried out using blood, either unsorted or a sorted T cell fraction (not recorded which). The receptors stem from a female donor with ankylosing spondylitis or in good health (not recorded which).

J is TRBJ1-1 and V is TRBV4-1; the match to TRBD1 covers 7 bases. V was clipped by 3 bases and J by 0 bases; unmatched bases: 16. Germline V gene sequence: CDR1 MGHRA, CDR2 YSYEKL. The CDR3 totals 19 residues. In DNA, the CDR3 is TGCGCCAGCAGCCACGCCGGGGGGACAGACCGACTCTTGAACACTGAAGCTTTCTTT. It is translated as CASSHAGGTDRLLNTEAFF.

Ten or more counts support this clonotype. The V call is TRBV7-3, the J call TRBJ2-1; D unclear. The CDR3 spans 13 residues. Trimming cost V 2 bases and J 6 bases, with 8 bases left between them. Per the germline V gene, CDR1 is SGHTA and CDR2 is FQGTGA. The CDR3: CASSLGVTNEQFF. DNA for the CDR3: TGTGCCAGCAGCTTAGGGGTAACCAATGAGCAGTTCTTC.

Comment on this clonotype: Given a much more abundant clone one base away, this may be a read error. This chain links TRBV7-2 with TRBJ2-1; 7 nucleotides match TRBD2. Germline CDR1 is SGHTA and CDR2 is FQGNSA. The CDR3 consists of 13 residues. V was pared by 5 bases and J by 12 bases, with 10 bases of the junction left unmatched. CDR3 amino acids: CASSPRRGGAQFF. In nucleotides, the CDR3 is TGTGCCAGCAGCCCACGACGGGGAGGGGCGCAGTTCTTC.

Only a few counts were recorded for this clonotype. This chain connects TRBV12-3 or TRBV12-4 to TRBJ2-3; TRBD1 matches at 7 bases. The trim removed 3 bases at V and 10 bases at J, leaving 4 bases unmatched. The CDR3 contains 12 residues. The CDR3: CASSFTGESQYF. The CDR3, as DNA: TGTGCCAGCAGTTTCACAGGGGAGTCGCAGTATTTT.

This clonotype was seen ten or more times. The chain combines TRBV29-1 with TRBJ1-2; no clear D. Trimming stripped 0 bases from V and 7 bases from J, with 12 bases between. The germline gives CDR1 SQVTM, CDR2 ANQGSEA. This CDR3 comprises 13 residues. The DNA of the CDR3 is TGCAGCGTTGAAGATCACATTCGCCTTGGCTACACCTTC. Its protein product is CSVEDHIRLGYTF.

This clonotype was picked up many times. The chain recombines TRBV28 with TRBJ1-5; the match to TRBD1 covers 10 bases. J was trimmed by 6 bases and V by 5 bases; bases with no gene match: 7. This CDR3 spans 15 amino acids. The germline gives CDR1 MDHEN, CDR2 SYDVKM. The CDR3 loop reads CASSTTGGMGQPQHF. The CDR3 DNA reads as TGTGCCAGCAGTACGACAGGGGGCATGGGTCAGCCCCAGCATTTT.

This clonotype was detected many times. The V call is TRBV20-1, the J call TRBJ2-5; TRBD1 is a possible D gene (5 bases). The CDR3 contains 12 residues. CDR1 DFQATT and CDR2 SNEGSKA come from the germline V gene (reference sequence). V gave up 7 bases and J gave up 0 bases, with 9 bases separating them. In nucleotides, the CDR3 is TGCAGTGGCCTGACAGACCAAGAGACCCAGTACTTC. Residues: CSGLTDQETQYF.

This clonotype was found many times. The V and J genes are TRBV29-1 and TRBJ2-7; 9 bases align to TRBD1. The CDR3 consists of 12 residues. Losses at the gene ends were 7 bases for V and 3 bases for J; bases not matched to a gene: 4. Germline CDR1 SQVTM, CDR2 ANQGSEA. CDR3 region: CSARDRDYEQYF. The CDR3 region has the DNA TGCAGCGCCCGGGACAGGGACTACGAGCAGTACTTC.